Listed here are 14 T cell receptor beta chains from one sample, sequenced in a study of cytomegalovirus exposure and HLA in healthy donors listed by TCRdb under 2017. The library came from the immunoSEQ multiplex PCR assay. For the multiplex PCR, a mixture combining 60 forward primers for TCR Vbeta segments and 13 reverse primers for TCR Jbeta segments was used. TCRdb carries this immuneACCESS record with in-frame sequences only. Its versions omit some clonotypes, under half of them owing to an unresolved V gene in the studies checked, with the rest unexplained. Present in this sample are about 190,000 clones, about 81% of which were seen just once. The top ten hold roughly 0.8% of the sample. The specimen sequenced was PBMCs. All receptors derive from a woman younger than 35 in good health and CMV-seronegative.

The chain uses TRBV7-2 and TRBJ2-6; D remains unclear. V dropped 3 bases and J dropped 4 bases, with 4 bases sitting between them. CDR3 length equals 13 residues. The germline V gene has CDR1 SGHTA and CDR2 FQGNSA. The CDR3 loop reads CASSFQGANVLTF. The CDR3 coding sequence is TGTGCCAGCAGCTTCCAGGGGGCCAACGTCCTGACTTTC.

This chain uses TRBV5-1 with TRBJ1-1, with 7 bases lining up with TRBD1. V lost 2 bases to trimming and J lost 1 base; unmatched junction nucleotides: 2. The V gene's germline CDR1 is SGHRS and CDR2 YFSETQ. This CDR3 contains 14 residues. As DNA, the CDR3 is TGCGCCAGCAGCTTCGGGACAGCGAACACTGAAGCTTTCTTT. The encoded protein is CASSFGTANTEAFF.

The sample holds a few counts of this clone. The V call is TRBV6-5, the J call TRBJ1-2; 7 bases are a match to TRBD1. V was clipped by 8 bases and J by 14 bases; unmatched bases: 17. This CDR3 has 13 amino acids. Germline-derived CDR1 and CDR2 are MNHEY and SVGAGI. The CDR3, as DNA: TGTGCCAGCTTACCGCTAGGGCAGGGGGTGTGGACCTTC. It encodes CASLPLGQGVWTF.

The chain links TRBV19 to TRBJ2-3; D gene ambiguous. Trimming cost V 3 bases and J 0 bases, with 10 bases left between them. Germline CDR1 and CDR2: LNHDA and SQIVND (reference sequence). The CDR3 consists of 15 residues. CDR3 coding DNA: TGTGCCAGTAGTATCCGAGAGTCGAGCACAGATACGCAGTATTTT. Translating it yields CASSIRESSTDTQYF.

This clone has only one observation. V is TRBV15 and J is TRBJ2-1, with D unresolved. Trimming removed 0 bases from V and 5 bases from J, with 5 bases in between. This CDR3 has 13 amino acids. Germline values: CDR1 LNHNV, CDR2 YYDKDF (reference sequence). CDR3 in DNA: TGTGCCACCAGCAGAGATTCTGACAATGAGCAGTTCTTC. Residues: CATSRDSDNEQFF.

This chain uses TRBV6-6 with TRBJ2-5, with 11 positions matching TRBD2. The V gene's germline CDR1 is MNHNY and CDR2 SVGAGI (reference sequence). Trimming removed 8 bases from V and 5 bases from J; junction bases left unmatched: 13. The CDR3 runs to 16 residues. The CDR3 coding sequence is TGTGCCAGCGGGGTCCCGACTAGCGGGACTGCGGAGACCCAGTACTTC. Protein product: CASGVPTSGTAETQYF.

V gene TRBV11-1 combines with J gene TRBJ2-3; maybe TRBD2 (6 bases). V lost 5 bases and J 2 bases, leaving 17 bases between the germline ends. The CDR3 covers 16 residues. Germline loops: CDR1 SGHAT, CDR2 FQDESV (reference sequence). The DNA for the CDR3 is TGTGCCAGCAGCCCTTACGCGGGGCTAACCACAGATACGCAGTATTTT. This translates into CASSPYAGLTTDTQYF.

The CDR3 region is CASSFSGGPQETQYF. In nucleotides, the CDR3 is TGTGCCAGCAGCTTTAGCGGGGGGCCTCAAGAGACCCAGTACTTC. The chain uses TRBV6-6 and TRBJ2-5; 10 bases are shared with TRBD2. There are 15 residues in the CDR3. The J segment lost 2 bases and the V segment lost 6 bases, leaving 6 bases of the junction unmatched. Germline values: CDR1 MNHNY, CDR2 SVGAGI (reference sequence).

The V gene is TRBV9, the J gene TRBJ2-3, with 7 bases that match TRBD2. The germline V gene has CDR1 SGDLS and CDR2 YYNGEE. V lost 2 bases, J lost 2 bases, and 5 bases stayed unmatched. This CDR3 contains 15 residues. The CDR3 loop reads CASSVGTTNTDTQYF. CDR3 nucleotides: TGTGCCAGCAGCGTGGGGACTACAAACACAGATACGCAGTATTTT.

This clone was observed a few times. This chain links TRBV29-1 with TRBJ1-1, with D possibly matching TRBD1 (6 bases). V shed 7 bases and J shed 4 bases, with 16 bases lying between them. Germline CDR1 SQVTM, CDR2 ANQGSEA. CDR3 size: 13 residues. The DNA of the CDR3 is TGCAGCGCTCGAACAGGGCTGGCCACTGAAGCTTTCTTT. It translates to CSARTGLATEAFF.

This sequence joins TRBV27 and TRBJ1-3; 8 bases align to TRBD1. CDR1 is MNHEY, CDR2 SMNVEV, per germline (reference sequence). V lost 5 bases and J lost 4; bases outside the gene matches: 10. The CDR3 extends over 16 amino acids. The CDR3 DNA follows: TGTGCCAGCAGTCCTTTTCGGCAGGGGGCGGGAAACACCATATATTTT. Residues: CASSPFRQGAGNTIYF.

The chain employs TRBV2 and TRBJ1-6; D is uncertain. Between the trimmed V and J ends, which lost 8 bases and 9 bases, there was a span of 5 bases. The CDR3 has 10 amino acids. Germline lookup yields CDR1 SNHLY and CDR2 FYNNEI. CDR3 region: CASGGSPLHF. The CDR3 DNA reads as TGTGCCAGCGGAGGTTCACCCCTCCACTTT.

The genes are TRBV27 and TRBJ2-1, with D maybe TRBD2 (6 bases). Germline V gene sequence: CDR1 MNHEY, CDR2 SMNVEV (reference sequence). The CDR3 extends over 14 amino acids. Trimming cost V 4 bases and J 2 bases, with 9 bases left between them. This chain's CDR3 is CASSSGGTYNEQFF. DNA of the CDR3: TGTGCCAGCAGTTCCGGGGGAACCTACAATGAGCAGTTCTTC.

V gene TRBV27 combines with J gene TRBJ2-7; D gene unclear. CDR3 size: 14 residues. Germline V lookup: CDR1 MNHEY, CDR2 SMNVEV (reference sequence). Trimming stripped 3 bases from V and 6 bases from J, with 15 bases between. The CDR3, as DNA: TGTGCCAGCAGTTTCGGGTCCAGCTTTCTCGAGCAGTACTTC. The encoded protein is CASSFGSSFLEQYF.